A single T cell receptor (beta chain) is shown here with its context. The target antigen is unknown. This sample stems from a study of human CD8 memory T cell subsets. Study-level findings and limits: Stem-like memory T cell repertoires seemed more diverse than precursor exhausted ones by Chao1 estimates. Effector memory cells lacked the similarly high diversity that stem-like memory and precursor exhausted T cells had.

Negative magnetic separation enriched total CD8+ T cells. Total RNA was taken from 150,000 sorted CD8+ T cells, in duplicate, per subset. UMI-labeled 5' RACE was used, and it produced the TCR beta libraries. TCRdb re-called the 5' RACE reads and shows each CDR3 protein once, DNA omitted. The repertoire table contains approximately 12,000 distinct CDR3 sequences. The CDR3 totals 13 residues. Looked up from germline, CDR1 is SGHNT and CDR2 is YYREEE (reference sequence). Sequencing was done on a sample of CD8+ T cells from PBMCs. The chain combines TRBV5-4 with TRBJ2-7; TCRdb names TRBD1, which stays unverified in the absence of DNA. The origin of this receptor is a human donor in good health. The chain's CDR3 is CASRLSGSYEQYF.